One sample yielded the 10 T cell receptor beta chains listed below, sequenced in a study of identifying expanded T cells in peripheral blood. Only in-frame clones appear in the TCRdb table, and some are missing; sequencing was by immunoSEQ multiplex PCR. This sample has just over 90,000 clones, with 88% found just once. The material sequenced was blood. Every receptor here comes from a person aged 18-70 years in good health.

The chain couples TRBV28 to TRBJ2-3; no clear D gene. The V gene lost 5 bases and the J gene lost 0 bases, with 12 bases spanning the gap. This CDR3 is 15 amino acids long. CDR1 and CDR2 from the germline V gene are MDHEN and SYDVKM. The CDR3: CASSPPAASTDTQYF. The DNA of the CDR3 is TGTGCCAGCAGTCCCCCGGCAGCTAGCACAGATACGCAGTATTTT.

Remarks on this clone: The sample carries other DNA sequences with the same CDR3. J is TRBJ1-5 and V is TRBV19, with D uncertain. Trimming shortened V by 2 bases and J by 0 bases, and 2 bases separated the two germline ends. Germline V gene lookup returns CDR1 LNHDA and CDR2 SQIVND (reference sequence). The CDR3 runs 13 residues. The CDR3 DNA reads TGTGCCAGTAGTATAAGTAGCAATCAGCCCCAGCATTTT. This encodes CASSISSNQPQHF.

The sample holds one count of this clone. V usage is TRBV27 and J usage is TRBJ2-5, with D unresolved. Per germline, CDR1 MNHEY and CDR2 SMNVEV (reference sequence). V dropped 5 bases and J dropped 3 bases, with 7 bases sitting between them. This CDR3 comprises 12 residues. CDR3 loop: CASSPPKETQYF. CDR3 nucleotides: TGTGCCAGCAGTCCTCCTAAAGAGACCCAGTACTTC.

The chain couples TRBV11-2 to TRBJ1-3, with a weak D call TRBD1 (6 bases). The V gene's germline CDR1 is SGHAT and CDR2 FQNNGV. Trimming removed 3 bases at V and 0 bases at J, with 15 bases between. CDR3 length equals 17 residues. The CDR3 protein is CASSLDSGQFSGNTIYF. The DNA of the CDR3 is TGTGCCAGCAGCTTGGACTCCGGACAGTTCTCTGGAAACACCATATATTTT. Filled out from reference TRBV11-2 and TRBJ1-3, the complete variable domain reads EAGVAQSPRYKIIEKRQSVAFWCNPISGHATLYWYQQILGQGPKLLIQFQNNGVVDDSQLPKDRFSAERLKGVDSTLKIQPAKLEDSAVYLCASSLDSGQFSGNTIYFGEGSWLTVV.

The chain combines TRBV5-6 with TRBJ1-5; D unclear. CDR1 SGHDT and CDR2 YYEEEE come from the germline V gene. The V end lost 1 base, the J end lost 7 bases, and 9 bases lay between the germline ends. The CDR3 is 13 residues long. The CDR3 sequence: CASSLTEGQPQHF. The CDR3 region has the DNA TGTGCCAGCAGCTTGACCGAGGGCCAGCCCCAGCATTTT.

The chain carries TRBV27 and TRBJ2-1, with TRBD2 matching over 14 bases. The CDR3 runs 18 residues. Germline CDR1 reads MNHEY; CDR2 reads SMNVEV (reference sequence). Trimming at V came to 5 bases and at J to 9 bases, leaving 15 bases not matched to a gene. The CDR3 DNA sequence: TGTGCCAGCAGTCCCTATTCCCCGACTAGCGGGAGGGCCGGTGAGCAGTTCTTC. Amino acid sequence: CASSPYSPTSGRAGEQFF.

The chain recombines TRBV2 with TRBJ1-5, with a tentative D call TRBD1 (5 bases). The CDR3 is made up of 15 amino acids. CDR1 and CDR2 from the germline V gene are SNHLY and FYNNEI. V lost 3 bases, J lost 3 bases, and 12 bases lay in between. This CDR3 reads CASSELRGPNQPQHF. CDR3 DNA sequence: TGTGCCAGCAGTGAGTTAAGGGGCCCCAATCAGCCCCAGCATTTT.

The genes are TRBV10-3 and TRBJ1-2; maybe TRBD1 (6 bases). This CDR3 contains 16 residues. V dropped 0 bases and J dropped 2 bases, with 13 bases sitting between them. Germline CDR1 reads ENHRY; CDR2 reads SYGVKD. CDR3 nucleotides: TGTGCCATCAGTGAGTCGACACGAACAGGGAACTATGGCTACACCTTC. Translating gives CAISESTRTGNYGYTF.

This clone appeared a single time. V usage is TRBV5-4 and J usage is TRBJ2-4; D gene unclear. CDR1 and CDR2 from the germline V gene are SGHNT and YYREEE (reference sequence). The V and J ends lost 4 bases and 5 bases respectively, with 7 bases between them. The CDR3 loop spans 12 amino acids. The chain's CDR3 is CASSVDQNIQYF. CDR3 sequence (DNA): TGTGCCAGCAGCGTTGACCAAAACATTCAGTACTTC.

This clone was picked up one time. The rearrangement joins TRBV7-2 to TRBJ2-3; 10 nucleotides match TRBD1. V was clipped by 0 bases and J by 4 bases; unmatched bases: 10. The CDR3 has 18 residues. The germline V gene has CDR1 SGHTA and CDR2 FQGNSA. The CDR3 DNA is TGTGCCAGCAGCTTAGCCCCATGGGGGGGACAGGGGTCAGATACGCAGTATTTT. It is translated as CASSLAPWGGQGSDTQYF.